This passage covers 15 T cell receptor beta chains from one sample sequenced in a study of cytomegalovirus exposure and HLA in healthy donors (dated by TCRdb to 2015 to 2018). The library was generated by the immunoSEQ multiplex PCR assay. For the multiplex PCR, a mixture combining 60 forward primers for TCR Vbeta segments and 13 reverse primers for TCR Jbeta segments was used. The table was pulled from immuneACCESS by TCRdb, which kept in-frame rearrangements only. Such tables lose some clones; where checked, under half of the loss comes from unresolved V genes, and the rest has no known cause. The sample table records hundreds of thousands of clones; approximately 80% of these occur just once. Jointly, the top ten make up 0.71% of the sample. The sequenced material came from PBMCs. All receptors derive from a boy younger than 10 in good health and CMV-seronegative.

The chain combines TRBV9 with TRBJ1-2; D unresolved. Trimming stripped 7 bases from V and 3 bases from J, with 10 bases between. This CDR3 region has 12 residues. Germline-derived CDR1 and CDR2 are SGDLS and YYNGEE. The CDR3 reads CASRPMYYGYTF. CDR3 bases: TGTGCCAGCCGCCCTATGTACTATGGCTACACCTTC.

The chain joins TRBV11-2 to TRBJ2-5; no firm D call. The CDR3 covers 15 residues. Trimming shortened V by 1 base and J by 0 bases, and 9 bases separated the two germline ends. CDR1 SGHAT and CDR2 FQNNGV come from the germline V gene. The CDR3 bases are TGTGCCAGCAGCTTAGGTGATAGCTACCAAGAGACCCAGTACTTC. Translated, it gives CASSLGDSYQETQYF.

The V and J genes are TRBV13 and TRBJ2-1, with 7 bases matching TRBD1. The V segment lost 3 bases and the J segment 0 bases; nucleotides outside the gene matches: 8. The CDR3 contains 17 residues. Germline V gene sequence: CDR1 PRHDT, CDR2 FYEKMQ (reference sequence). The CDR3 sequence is CASSLGQLTYSYNEQFF. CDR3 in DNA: TGTGCCAGCAGCTTGGGACAGCTCACCTACTCCTACAATGAGCAGTTCTTC.

The CDR3: CASRAVGRYF. CDR3 bases: TGTGCCAGCAGAGCCGTAGGGAGGTACTTC. This chain joins TRBV6-1 and TRBJ2-5; D may be TRBD2 (5 bases). The germline V gene encodes CDR1 MNHNS and CDR2 SASEGT. V dropped 6 bases and J dropped 13 bases, with 12 bases sitting between them. CDR3 size: 10 residues.

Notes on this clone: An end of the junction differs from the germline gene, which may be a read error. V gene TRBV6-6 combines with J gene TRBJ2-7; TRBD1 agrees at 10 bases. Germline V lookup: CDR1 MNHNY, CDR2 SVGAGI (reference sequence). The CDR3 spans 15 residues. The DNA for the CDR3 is TGTGCCAGCAGTTTCCGGGACAGGGGTTCCTACGAGCAGCACTTC. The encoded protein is CASSFRDRGSYEQHF.

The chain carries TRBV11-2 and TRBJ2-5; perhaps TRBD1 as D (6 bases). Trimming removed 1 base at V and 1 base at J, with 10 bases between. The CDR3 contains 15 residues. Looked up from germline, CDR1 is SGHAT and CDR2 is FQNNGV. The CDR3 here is CASSLAQGGQETQYF. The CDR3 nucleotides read TGTGCCAGCAGCTTAGCACAAGGGGGCCAAGAGACCCAGTACTTC.

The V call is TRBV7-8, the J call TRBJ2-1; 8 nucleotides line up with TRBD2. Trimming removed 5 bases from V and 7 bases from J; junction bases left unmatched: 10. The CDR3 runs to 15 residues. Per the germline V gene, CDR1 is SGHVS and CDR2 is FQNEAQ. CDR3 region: CASSVKRESENEQFF. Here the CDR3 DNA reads TGTGCCAGCAGCGTAAAGCGGGAGTCTGAGAATGAGCAGTTCTTC. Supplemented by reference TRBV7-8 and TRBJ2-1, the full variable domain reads GAGVSQSPRYKVAKRGQDVALRCDPISGHVSLFWYQQALGQGPEFLTYFQNEAQLDKSGLPSDRFFAERPEGSVSTLKIQRTQQEDSAVYLCASSVKRESENEQFFGPGTRLTVL.

As DNA, the CDR3 is TGTGCCAGCAGTAACGTACAGGGATATGGCTACACCTTC. Translation: CASSNVQGYGYTF. V usage is TRBV6-5 and J usage is TRBJ1-2; D is perhaps TRBD1 (6 bases). The CDR3 has 13 residues. Trimming removed 5 bases from V and 5 bases from J, with 12 bases in between. Germline V gives CDR1 MNHEY, CDR2 SVGAGI.

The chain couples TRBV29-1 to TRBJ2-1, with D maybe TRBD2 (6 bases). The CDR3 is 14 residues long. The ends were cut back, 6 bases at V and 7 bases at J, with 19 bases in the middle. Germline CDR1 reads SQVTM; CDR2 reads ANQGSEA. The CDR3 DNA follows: TGCAGCGTAGTGACTAGTGACAGCGGGAATGAGCAGTTCTTC. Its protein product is CSVVTSDSGNEQFF.

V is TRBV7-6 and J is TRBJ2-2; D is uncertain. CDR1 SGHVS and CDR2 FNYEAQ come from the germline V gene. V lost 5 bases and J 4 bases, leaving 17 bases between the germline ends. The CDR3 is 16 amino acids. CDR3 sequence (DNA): TGTGCCAGCAGCCCGCTTGTGGAGCATCGCACCGGGGAGCTGTTTTTT. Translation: CASSPLVEHRTGELFF.

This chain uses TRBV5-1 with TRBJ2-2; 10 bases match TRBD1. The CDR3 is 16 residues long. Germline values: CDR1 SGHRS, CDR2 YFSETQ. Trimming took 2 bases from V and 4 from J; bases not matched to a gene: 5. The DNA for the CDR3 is TGCGCCAGCAGCTTAGGACAGGGGGGGACCACCGGGGAGCTGTTTTTT. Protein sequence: CASSLGQGGTTGELFF. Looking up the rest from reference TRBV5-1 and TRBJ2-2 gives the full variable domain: KAGVTQTPRYLIKTRGQQVTLSCSPISGHRSVSWYQQTPGQGLQFLFEYFSETQRNKGNFPGRFSGRQFSNSRSEMNVSTLELGDSALYLCASSLGQGGTTGELFFGEGSRLTVL.

The CDR3 region is CASSMERENGYTF. The CDR3 nucleotides read TGTGCCAGTAGTATGGAGCGAGAAAATGGCTACACCTTC. The genes are TRBV19 and TRBJ1-2; D not certain. Germline V gene sequence: CDR1 LNHDA, CDR2 SQIVND (reference sequence). This CDR3 has 13 amino acids. V lost 3 bases to trimming and J lost 6 bases, with 11 bases between them.

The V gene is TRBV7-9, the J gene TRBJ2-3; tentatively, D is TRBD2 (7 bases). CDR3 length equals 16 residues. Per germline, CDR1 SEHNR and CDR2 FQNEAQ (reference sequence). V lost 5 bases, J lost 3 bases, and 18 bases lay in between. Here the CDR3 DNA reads TGTGCCAGCAGCGGGAGGGGGGGGCCGGGAACAGATACGCAGTATTTT. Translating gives CASSGRGGPGTDTQYF.

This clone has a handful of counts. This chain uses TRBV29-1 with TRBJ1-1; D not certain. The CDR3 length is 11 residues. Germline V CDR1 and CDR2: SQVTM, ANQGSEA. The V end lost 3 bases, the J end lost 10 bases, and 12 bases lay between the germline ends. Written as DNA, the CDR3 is TGCAGCGTTGACGGGTTGGGTTCAGCTTTCTTT. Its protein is CSVDGLGSAFF.

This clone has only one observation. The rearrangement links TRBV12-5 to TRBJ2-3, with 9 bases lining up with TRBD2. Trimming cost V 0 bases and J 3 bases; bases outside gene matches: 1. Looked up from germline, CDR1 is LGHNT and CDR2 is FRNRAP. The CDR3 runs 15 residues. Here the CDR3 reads CASGLVTSGTDTQYF. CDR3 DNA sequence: TGTGCTAGTGGTTTGGTCACTAGCGGGACAGATACGCAGTATTTT.